This T cell receptor (beta chain) was sequenced in a study of OX40 agonist ivuxolimab in advanced cancers. Turning to the study itself: Patients receiving dose escalation had hepatocellular carcinoma, melanoma, renal cell or head and neck cancer. Earlier treatment with anti-PD-1, anti-PD-L1 or anti-CTLA-4 was permitted, and roughly 40% had received some.

Profiled with immunoSEQ multiplex PCR; TCRdb holds only in-frame clones, not every one. The sample comprises about 21,000 clones, approximately 86% of which are singletons, and 15% to 25% rests with the top ten. The V and J ends lost 0 bases and 2 bases, in that order; junction bases with no gene match: 9. This CDR3 comprises 18 residues. The germline CDR1 and CDR2 sequences are SGDLS and YYNGEE. The sample was CD4+ or CD8+ T cells sorted from blood, taken in a trial of the OX40 agonist ivuxolimab. The clonotype originates from an adult with an advanced solid tumor such as melanoma, head and neck, liver or kidney cancer. This chain joins TRBV9 and TRBJ2-5; 11 bases fit TRBD2. CDR3 coding DNA: TGTGCCAGCAGCGTAGGAGGTAGGGGGACTAGCGGTCAAGAGACCCAGTACTTC. Its protein is CASSVGGRGTSGQETQYF.